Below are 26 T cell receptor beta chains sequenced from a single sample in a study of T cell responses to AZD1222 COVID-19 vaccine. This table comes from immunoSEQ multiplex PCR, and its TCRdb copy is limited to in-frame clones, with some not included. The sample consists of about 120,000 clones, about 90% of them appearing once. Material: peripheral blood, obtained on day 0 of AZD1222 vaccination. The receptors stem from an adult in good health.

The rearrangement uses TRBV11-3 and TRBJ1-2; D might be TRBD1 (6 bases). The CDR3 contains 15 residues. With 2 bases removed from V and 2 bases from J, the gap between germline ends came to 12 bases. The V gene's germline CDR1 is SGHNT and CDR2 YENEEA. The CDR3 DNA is TGTGCCAGCAGCTTAATCAGGGGACTAAACTATGGCTACACCTTC. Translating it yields CASSLIRGLNYGYTF.

CDR3 loop: CASSDRGWNTEAFF. In nucleotides, the CDR3 is TGCGCCAGCAGTGACCGGGGATGGAACACTGAAGCTTTCTTT. The chain couples TRBV10-2 to TRBJ1-1, with D hard to call. CDR3 length: 14 residues. Germline V gene sequence: CDR1 WSHSY, CDR2 SAAADI. V lost 3 bases, J lost 1 base, and 9 bases lay in between.

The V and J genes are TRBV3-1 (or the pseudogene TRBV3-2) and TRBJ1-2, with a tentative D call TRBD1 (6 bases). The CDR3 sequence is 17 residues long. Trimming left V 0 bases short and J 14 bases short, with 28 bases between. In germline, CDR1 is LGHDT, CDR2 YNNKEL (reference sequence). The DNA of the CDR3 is TGTGCCAGCAGCCAAGATGGGACGCTCGTCCCGGGGGGCGAGGGGACCTTC. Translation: CASSQDGTLVPGGEGTF.

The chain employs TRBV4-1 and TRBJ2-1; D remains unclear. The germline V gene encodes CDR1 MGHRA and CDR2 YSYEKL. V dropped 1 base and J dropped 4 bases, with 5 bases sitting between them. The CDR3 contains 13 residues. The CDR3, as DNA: TGCGCCAGCAGCCAAGGGGGATACAATGAGCAGTTCTTC. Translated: CASSQGGYNEQFF.

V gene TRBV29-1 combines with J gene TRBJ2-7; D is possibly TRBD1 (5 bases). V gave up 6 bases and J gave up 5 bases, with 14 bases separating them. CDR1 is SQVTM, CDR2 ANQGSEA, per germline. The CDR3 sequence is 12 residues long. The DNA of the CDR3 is TGCAGCGTAGATGCAGGGTCAGACGAGCAGTACTTC. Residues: CSVDAGSDEQYF.

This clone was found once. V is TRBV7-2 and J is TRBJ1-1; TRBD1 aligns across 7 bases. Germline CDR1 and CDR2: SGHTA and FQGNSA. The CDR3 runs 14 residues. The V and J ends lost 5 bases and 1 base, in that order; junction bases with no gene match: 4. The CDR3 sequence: CASSGDSKNTEAFF. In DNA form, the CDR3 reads TGTGCCAGCAGCGGGGACAGTAAGAACACTGAAGCTTTCTTT.

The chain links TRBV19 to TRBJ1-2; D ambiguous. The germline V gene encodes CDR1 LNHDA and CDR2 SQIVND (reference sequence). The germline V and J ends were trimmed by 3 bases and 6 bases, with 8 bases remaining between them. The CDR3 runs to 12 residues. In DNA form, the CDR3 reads TGTGCCAGTAGTATGCTGTCGAATGGCTACACCTTC. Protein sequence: CASSMLSNGYTF.

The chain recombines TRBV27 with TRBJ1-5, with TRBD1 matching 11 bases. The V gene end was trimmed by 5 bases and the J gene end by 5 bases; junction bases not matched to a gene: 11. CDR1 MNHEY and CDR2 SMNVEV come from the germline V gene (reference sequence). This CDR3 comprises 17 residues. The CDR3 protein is CASSDLRRDRGDQPQHF. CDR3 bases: TGTGCCAGCAGTGACCTTAGGAGGGACAGGGGGGATCAGCCCCAGCATTTT.

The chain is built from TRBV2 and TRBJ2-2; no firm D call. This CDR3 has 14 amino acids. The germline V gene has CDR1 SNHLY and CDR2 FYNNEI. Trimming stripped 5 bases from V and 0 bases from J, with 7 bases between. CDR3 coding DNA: TGTGCCAGCAGTACGGCCGCGAACACCGGGGAGCTGTTTTTT. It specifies CASSTAANTGELFF.

CDR3 DNA sequence: TGTGCCAGCAGCTTTTTAAACACCATATATTTT. The encoded protein is CASSFLNTIYF. The chain carries TRBV13 and TRBJ1-3; no clear D gene. The CDR3 contains 11 residues. Germline lookup yields CDR1 PRHDT and CDR2 FYEKMQ (reference sequence). Trimming left V 3 bases short and J 6 bases short, with 3 bases between.

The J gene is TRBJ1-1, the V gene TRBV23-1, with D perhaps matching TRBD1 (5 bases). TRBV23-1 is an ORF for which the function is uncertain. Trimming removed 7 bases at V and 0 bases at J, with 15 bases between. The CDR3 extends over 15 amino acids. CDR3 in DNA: TGCGCCAGCAAGTGGCGGGGGATCATGAACACTGAAGCTTTCTTT. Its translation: CASKWRGIMNTEAFF.

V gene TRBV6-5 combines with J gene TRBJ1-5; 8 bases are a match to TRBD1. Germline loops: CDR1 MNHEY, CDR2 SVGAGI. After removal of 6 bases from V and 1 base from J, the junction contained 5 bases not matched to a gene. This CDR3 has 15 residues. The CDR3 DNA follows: TGTGCCAGCAGAACACAGGGGGGAAGCAATCAGCCCCAGCATTTT. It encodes CASRTQGGSNQPQHF.

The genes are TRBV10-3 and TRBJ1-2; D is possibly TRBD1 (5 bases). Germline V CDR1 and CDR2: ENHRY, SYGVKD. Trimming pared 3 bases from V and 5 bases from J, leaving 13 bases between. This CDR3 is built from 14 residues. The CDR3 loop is CAISDRGSSYGYTF. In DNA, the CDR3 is TGTGCCATCAGTGATAGGGGCAGCTCGTATGGCTACACCTTC.

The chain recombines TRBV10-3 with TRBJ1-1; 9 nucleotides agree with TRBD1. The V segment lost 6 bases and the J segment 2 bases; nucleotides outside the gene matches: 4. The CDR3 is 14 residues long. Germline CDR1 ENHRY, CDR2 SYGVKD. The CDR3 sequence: CAISRDRANTEAFF. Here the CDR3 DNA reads TGTGCCATCAGCCGGGACAGGGCAAACACTGAAGCTTTCTTT.

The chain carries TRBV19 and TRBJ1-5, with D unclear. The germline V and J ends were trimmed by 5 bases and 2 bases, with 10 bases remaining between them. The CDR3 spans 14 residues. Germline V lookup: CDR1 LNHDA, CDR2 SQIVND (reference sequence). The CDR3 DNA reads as TGTGCCAGTAGTCTAACCGGAGGCAATCAGCCCCAGCATTTT. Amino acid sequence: CASSLTGGNQPQHF.

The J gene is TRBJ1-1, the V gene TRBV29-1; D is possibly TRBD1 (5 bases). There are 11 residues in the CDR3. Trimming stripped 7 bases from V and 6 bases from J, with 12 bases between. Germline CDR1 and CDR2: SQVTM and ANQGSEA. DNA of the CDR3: TGCAGCGGGGAGACAGATCCTGAAGCTTTCTTT. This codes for CSGETDPEAFF.

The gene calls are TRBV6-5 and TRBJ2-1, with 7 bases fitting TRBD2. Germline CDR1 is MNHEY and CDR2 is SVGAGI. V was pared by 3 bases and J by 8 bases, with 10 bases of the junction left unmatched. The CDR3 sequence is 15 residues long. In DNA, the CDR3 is TGTGCCAGCAGTTATTCTAGCGGTGTAGTGGATGAGCAGTTCTTC. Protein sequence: CASSYSSGVVDEQFF.

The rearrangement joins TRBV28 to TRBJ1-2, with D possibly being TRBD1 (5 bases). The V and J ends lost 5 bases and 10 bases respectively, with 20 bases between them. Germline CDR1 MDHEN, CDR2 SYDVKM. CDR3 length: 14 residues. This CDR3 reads CASSAHQGPFHYTF. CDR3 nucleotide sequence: TGTGCCAGCAGTGCTCACCAGGGCCCCTTTCACTACACCTTC.

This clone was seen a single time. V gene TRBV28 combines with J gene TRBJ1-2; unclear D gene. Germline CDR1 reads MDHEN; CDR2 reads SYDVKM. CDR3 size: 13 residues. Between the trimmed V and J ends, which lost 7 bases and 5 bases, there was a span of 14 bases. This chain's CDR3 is CASISVRLYGYTF. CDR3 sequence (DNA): TGTGCCAGCATATCGGTTCGTTTGTATGGCTACACCTTC.

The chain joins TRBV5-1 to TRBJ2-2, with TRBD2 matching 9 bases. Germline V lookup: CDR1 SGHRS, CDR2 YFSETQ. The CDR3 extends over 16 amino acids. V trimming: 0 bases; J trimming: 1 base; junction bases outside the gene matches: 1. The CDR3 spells CASSLAAGGNTGELFF. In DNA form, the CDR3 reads TGCGCCAGCAGCTTGGCAGCGGGAGGGAACACCGGGGAGCTGTTTTTT. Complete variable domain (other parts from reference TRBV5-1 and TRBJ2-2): KAGVTQTPRYLIKTRGQQVTLSCSPISGHRSVSWYQQTPGQGLQFLFEYFSETQRNKGNFPGRFSGRQFSNSRSEMNVSTLELGDSALYLCASSLAAGGNTGELFFGEGSRLTVL.

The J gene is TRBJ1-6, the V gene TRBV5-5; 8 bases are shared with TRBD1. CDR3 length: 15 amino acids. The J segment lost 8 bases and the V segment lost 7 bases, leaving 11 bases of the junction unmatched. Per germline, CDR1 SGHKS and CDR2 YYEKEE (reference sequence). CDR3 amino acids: CASAQGAHLDSPLHF. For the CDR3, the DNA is TGTGCCAGCGCCCAGGGGGCGCATCTCGATTCACCCCTCCACTTT.

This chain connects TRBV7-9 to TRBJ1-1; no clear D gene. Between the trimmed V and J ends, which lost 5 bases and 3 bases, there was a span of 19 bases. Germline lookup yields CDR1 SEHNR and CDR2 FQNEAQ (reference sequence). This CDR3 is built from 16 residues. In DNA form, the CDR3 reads TGTGCCAGCAGCCCACCGGGCCCCACTAGCGACACTGAAGCTTTCTTT. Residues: CASSPPGPTSDTEAFF.

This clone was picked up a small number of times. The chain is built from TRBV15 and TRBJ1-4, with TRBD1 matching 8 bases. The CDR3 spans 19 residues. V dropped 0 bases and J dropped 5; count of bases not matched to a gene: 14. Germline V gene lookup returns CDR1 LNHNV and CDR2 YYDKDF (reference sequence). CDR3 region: CATSRDFGQGASQNEKLFF. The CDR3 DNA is TGTGCCACCAGCAGAGATTTCGGACAGGGCGCCTCACAGAATGAAAAACTGTTTTTT.

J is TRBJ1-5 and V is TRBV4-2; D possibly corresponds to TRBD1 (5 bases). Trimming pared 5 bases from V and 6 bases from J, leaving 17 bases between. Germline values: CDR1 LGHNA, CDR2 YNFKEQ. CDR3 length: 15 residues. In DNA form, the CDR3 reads TGTGCCAGCAGCTTTTATCTGGGGGGTGGTCAGCCCCAGCATTTT. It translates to CASSFYLGGGQPQHF.

CDR3 protein: CASGSYMNTEAFF. Here the CDR3 DNA reads TGTGCCAGCGGCTCCTACATGAACACTGAAGCTTTCTTT. The chain joins TRBV27 to TRBJ1-1; D ambiguous. Trimming took off 8 bases at V and 0 bases at J, with 10 bases between the two ends. Germline CDR1 and CDR2: MNHEY and SMNVEV (reference sequence). The length of the CDR3 is 13 residues.

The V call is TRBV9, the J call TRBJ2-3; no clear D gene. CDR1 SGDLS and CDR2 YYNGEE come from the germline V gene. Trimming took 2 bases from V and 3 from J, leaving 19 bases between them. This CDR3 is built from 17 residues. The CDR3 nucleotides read TGTGCCAGCAGCGTGAGACCCCGACGAGATATAACAGATACGCAGTATTTT. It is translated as CASSVRPRRDITDTQYF.